This TCR beta chain was identified in a study of shared clonotypes between healthy human individuals. In the naive CD8 group, cells lacked CD45RO and were positively selected for CCR7, so terminally differentiated effector memory CD45RA+ cells were left out. Comments on this clone: What it recognizes is unknown. One end of the junction does not line up with germline, which may come from a read error.

Notes on the study in general: Although depth was large, rarefaction showed that sequencing of the sorted subsets was incomplete. When compared with the clonotypes that were shared by all four sorted-subset donors, the non-shared clonotypes turned out to have lower generation probabilities.

Per the original methods: Junction-only immunoSEQ data arrived without quality scores, meaning filtering differed. Only in-frame clones appear in the TCRdb table, and some are missing; sequencing was by immunoSEQ multiplex PCR. V and J calls and clone size are those listed in that table; D and trimming were worked out from the DNA. The repertoire holds 1.5 million to 2.5 million clones, with about 94% as singletons. The origin of this receptor is a man between 18 and 35 years old in good health. Sample: naive CD8+ T cells sorted from blood.

CDR3: CASSLDGTSGKVSRF. DNA of the CDR3: TGTGCCAGCAGCTTAGACGGGACTAGCGGGAAAGTTTCTCGGTTC. V gene TRBV11-2 combines with J gene TRBJ2-7, with 13 bases matching TRBD2. This CDR3 comprises 15 residues. Germline CDR1 is SGHAT and CDR2 is FQNNGV.